Each of the 9 T cell receptor beta chains below was sequenced from the same sample in a study of cytomegalovirus exposure and HLA in healthy donors. PCR primers comprised 60 Vbeta and 13 Jbeta primers. Profiled with immunoSEQ multiplex PCR; TCRdb holds only in-frame clones, not every one. Of 120,000 to 150,000 clones in the sample, about 82% were seen once. Material for sequencing was PBMCs. The origin of the receptors is a male donor in good health and CMV-seronegative.

The V call is TRBV19, the J call TRBJ1-2; D is unclear. The CDR3 extends over 13 amino acids. The V end was cut by 3 bases, the J end by 2 bases, with 7 bases between. Germline CDR1 is LNHDA and CDR2 is SQIVND (reference sequence). The CDR3 nucleotides are TGTGCCAGTAGTATGGGCAGCAACTATGGCTACACCTTC. It specifies CASSMGSNYGYTF.

The chain recombines TRBV7-2 with TRBJ2-1; 10 bases line up with TRBD2. The CDR3 has 15 amino acids. The ends lost 3 bases at V and 7 bases at J; junction bases unmatched: 6. Germline-derived CDR1 and CDR2 are SGHTA and FQGNSA. As DNA, the CDR3 is TGTGCCAGCAGCTTTCTAGCGGGAGAGCTTAATGAGCAGTTCTTC. It translates to CASSFLAGELNEQFF.

A few counts support this clone. J is TRBJ2-7 and V is TRBV30, with 9 positions matching TRBD2. Germline V gives CDR1 GTSNPN, CDR2 SVGIG (reference sequence). V lost 0 bases and J lost 6; bases outside the gene matches: 3. The CDR3 loop spans 13 amino acids. The CDR3 region is CAWSVALAGEQYF. As DNA, the CDR3 is TGTGCCTGGAGTGTAGCACTAGCGGGCGAGCAGTACTTC.

The rearrangement joins TRBV5-8 to TRBJ2-3, with 7 bases that match TRBD1. The CDR3 totals 15 residues. From germline, CDR1 is SGHTS and CDR2 YDEGEE. With 0 bases clipped from V and 2 bases from J, the junction kept 3 bases outside the gene matches. The CDR3 coding sequence is TGTGCCAGCAGCTTGGGACAGGGATTCACAGATACGCAGTATTTT. It yields the protein CASSLGQGFTDTQYF.

V gene TRBV29-1 combines with J gene TRBJ2-5, with D perhaps matching TRBD1 (5 bases). Per germline, CDR1 SQVTM and CDR2 ANQGSEA. This CDR3 comprises 13 residues. Trimming removed 6 bases at V and 1 base at J, with 12 bases between. DNA of the CDR3: TGCAGCGTGTGGCAGGGAACCCAAGAGACCCAGTACTTC. Its translation is CSVWQGTQETQYF.

The chain employs TRBV5-6 and TRBJ2-7; a weak D match, TRBD1 (6 bases). The CDR3 loop spans 13 amino acids. Trimming pared 1 base from V and 7 bases from J, leaving 12 bases between. CDR1 and CDR2 from the germline V gene are SGHDT and YYEEEE. CDR3 residues: CASSLQGGYEQYF. CDR3 in DNA: TGTGCCAGCAGCTTGCAAGGGGGTTATGAGCAGTACTTC.

As concerns this clone: Other DNA variants within this sample encode the same CDR3. This chain uses TRBV7-2 with TRBJ1-3, with unresolved D. With 1 base removed from V and 3 bases from J, the gap between germline ends came to 10 bases. The CDR3 is 15 residues long. From germline, CDR1 is SGHTA and CDR2 FQGNSA. The CDR3 here is CASSLGLSNGNTIYF. The CDR3 nucleotides are TGTGCCAGCAGCTTAGGGTTGTCTAATGGAAACACCATATATTTT.

The chain links TRBV7-9 to TRBJ2-7, with 9 bases aligning to TRBD1. There are 16 residues in the CDR3. Trimming cost V 5 bases and J 0 bases; bases outside gene matches: 8. Germline-derived CDR1 and CDR2 are SEHNR and FQNEAQ (reference sequence). The CDR3 coding sequence is TGTGCCAGCAGCCTACAGGGGGCGCGACCCTCCTACGAGCAGTACTTC. Translating gives CASSLQGARPSYEQYF.

This clone occurred once. The rearrangement joins TRBV10-3 to TRBJ2-7; 13 nucleotides match TRBD2. Germline V lookup: CDR1 ENHRY, CDR2 SYGVKD. The CDR3 extends over 16 amino acids. V was pared by 2 bases and J by 6 bases, with 7 bases of the junction left unmatched. This CDR3 is CAISEPRLAGGSEQYF. The CDR3, as DNA: TGTGCCATCAGTGAGCCCCGACTAGCGGGGGGCTCCGAGCAGTACTTC.